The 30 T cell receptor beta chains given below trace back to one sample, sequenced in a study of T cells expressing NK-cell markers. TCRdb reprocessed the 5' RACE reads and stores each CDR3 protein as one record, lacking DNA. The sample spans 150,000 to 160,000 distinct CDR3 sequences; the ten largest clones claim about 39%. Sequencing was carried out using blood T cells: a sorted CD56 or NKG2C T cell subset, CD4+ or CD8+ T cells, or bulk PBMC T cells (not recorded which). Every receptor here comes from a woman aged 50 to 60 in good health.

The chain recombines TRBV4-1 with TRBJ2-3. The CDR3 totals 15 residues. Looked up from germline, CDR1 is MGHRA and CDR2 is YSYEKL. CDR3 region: CASSRNAGRTDTQYF.

CDR3 region: CASSLLARGGRAPTDTQYF. This rearrangement joins TRBV11-3 to TRBJ2-3; TCRdb designates TRBD2, a call that cannot be tested without DNA. The V gene's germline CDR1 is SGHNT and CDR2 YENEEA. CDR3 length equals 19 residues.

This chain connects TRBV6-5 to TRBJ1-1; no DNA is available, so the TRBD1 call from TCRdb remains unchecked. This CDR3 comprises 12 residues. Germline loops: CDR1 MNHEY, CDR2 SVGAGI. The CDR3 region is CASSLQGSEAFF.

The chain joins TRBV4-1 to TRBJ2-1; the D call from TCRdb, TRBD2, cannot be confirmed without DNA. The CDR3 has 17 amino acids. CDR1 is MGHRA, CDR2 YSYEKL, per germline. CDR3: CASSPLSPSGRKDEQFF.

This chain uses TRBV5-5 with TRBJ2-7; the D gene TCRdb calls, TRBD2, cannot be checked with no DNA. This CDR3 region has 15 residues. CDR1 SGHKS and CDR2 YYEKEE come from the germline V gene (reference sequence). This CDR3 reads CASSLELAGAYEQYF. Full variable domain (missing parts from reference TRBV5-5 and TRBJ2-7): DAGVTQSPTHLIKTRGQQVTLRCSPISGHKSVSWYQQVLGQGPQFIFQYYEKEERGRGNFPDRFSARQFPNYSSELNVNALLLGDSALYLCASSLELAGAYEQYFGPGTRLTVT.

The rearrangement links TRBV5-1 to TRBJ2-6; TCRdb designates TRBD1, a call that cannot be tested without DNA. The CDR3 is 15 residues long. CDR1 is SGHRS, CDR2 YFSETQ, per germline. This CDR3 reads CASRDPGIGANVLTF.

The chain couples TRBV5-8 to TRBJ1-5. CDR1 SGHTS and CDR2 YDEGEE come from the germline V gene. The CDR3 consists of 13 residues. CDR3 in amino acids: CASSRGSNQPQHF.

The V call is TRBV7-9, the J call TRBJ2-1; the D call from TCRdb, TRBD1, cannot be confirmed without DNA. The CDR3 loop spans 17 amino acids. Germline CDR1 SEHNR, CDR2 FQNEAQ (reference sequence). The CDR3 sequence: CASSSGPGQGAGNEQFF. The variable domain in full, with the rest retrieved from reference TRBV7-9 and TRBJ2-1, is DTGVSQNPRHKITKRGQNVTFRCDPISEHNRLYWYRQTLGQGPEFLTYFQNEAQLEKSRLLSDRFSAERPKGSFSTLEIQRTEQGDSAMYLCASSSGPGQGAGNEQFFGPGTRLTVL.

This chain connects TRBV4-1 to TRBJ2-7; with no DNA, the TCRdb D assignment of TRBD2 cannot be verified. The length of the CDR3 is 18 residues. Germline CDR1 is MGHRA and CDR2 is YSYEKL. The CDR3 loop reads CASSLGLAGVGSGYEQYF.

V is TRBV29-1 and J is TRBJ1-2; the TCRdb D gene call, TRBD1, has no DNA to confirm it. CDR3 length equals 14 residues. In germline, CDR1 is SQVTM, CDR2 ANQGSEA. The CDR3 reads CSVAGTGDSHGYTF. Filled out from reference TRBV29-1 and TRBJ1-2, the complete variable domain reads SAVISQKPSRDICQRGTSLTIQCQVDSQVTMMFWYRQQPGQSLTLIATANQGSEATYESGFVIDKFPISRPNLTFSTLTVSNMSPEDSSIYLCSVAGTGDSHGYTFGSGTRLTVV.

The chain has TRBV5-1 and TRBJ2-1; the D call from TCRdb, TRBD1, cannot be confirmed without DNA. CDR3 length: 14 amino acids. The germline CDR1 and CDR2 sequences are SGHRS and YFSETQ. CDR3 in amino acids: CASSLDRGYNEQFF.

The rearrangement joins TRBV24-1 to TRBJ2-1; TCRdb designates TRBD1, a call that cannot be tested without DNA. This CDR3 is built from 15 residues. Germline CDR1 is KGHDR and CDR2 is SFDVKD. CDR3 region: CATSDFVGQGQEQFF.

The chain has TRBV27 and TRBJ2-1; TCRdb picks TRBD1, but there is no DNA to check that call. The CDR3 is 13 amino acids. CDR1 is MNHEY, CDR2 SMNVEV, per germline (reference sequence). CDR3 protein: CASMISGQNEQFF.

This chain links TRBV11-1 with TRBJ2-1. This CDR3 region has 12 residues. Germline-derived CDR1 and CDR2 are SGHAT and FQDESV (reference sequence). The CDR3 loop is CASRSSYNEQFF.

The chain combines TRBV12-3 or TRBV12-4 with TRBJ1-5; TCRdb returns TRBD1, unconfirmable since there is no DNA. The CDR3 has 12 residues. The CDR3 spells CASGKGWETQHF.

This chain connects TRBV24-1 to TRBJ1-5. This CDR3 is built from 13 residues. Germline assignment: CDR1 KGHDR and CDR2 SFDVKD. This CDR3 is CATSPSSNQPQHF.

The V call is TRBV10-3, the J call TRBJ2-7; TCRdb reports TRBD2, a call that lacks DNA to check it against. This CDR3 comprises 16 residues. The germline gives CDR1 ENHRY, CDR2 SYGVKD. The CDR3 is CAISERTSGSSYEQYF.

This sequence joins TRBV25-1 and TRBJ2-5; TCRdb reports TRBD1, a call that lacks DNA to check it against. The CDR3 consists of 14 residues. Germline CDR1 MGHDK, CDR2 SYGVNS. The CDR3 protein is CASTPGGAVETQYF.

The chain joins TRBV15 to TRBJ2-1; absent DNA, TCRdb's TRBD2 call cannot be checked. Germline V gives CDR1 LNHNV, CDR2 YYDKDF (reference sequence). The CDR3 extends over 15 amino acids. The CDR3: CATSRDGLAGNEQFF.

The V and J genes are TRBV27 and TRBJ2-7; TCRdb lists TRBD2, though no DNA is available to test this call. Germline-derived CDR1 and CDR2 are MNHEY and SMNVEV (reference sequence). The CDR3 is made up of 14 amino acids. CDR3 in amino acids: CASSLGTSPAEQYF.

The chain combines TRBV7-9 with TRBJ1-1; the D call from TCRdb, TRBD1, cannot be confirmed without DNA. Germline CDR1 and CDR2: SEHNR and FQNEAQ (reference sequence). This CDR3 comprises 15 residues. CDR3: CASTTYRGRSTEAFF. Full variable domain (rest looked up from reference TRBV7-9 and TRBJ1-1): DTGVSQNPRHKITKRGQNVTFRCDPISEHNRLYWYRQTLGQGPEFLTYFQNEAQLEKSRLLSDRFSAERPKGSFSTLEIQRTEQGDSAMYLCASTTYRGRSTEAFFGQGTRLTVV.

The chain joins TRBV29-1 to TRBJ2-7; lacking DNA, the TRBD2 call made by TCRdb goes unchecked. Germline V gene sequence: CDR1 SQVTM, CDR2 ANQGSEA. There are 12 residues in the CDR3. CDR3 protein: CSVGGGRDEQYF.

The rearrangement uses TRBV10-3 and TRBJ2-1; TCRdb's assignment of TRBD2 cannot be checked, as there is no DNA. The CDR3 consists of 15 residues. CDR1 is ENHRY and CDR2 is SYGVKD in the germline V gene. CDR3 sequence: CAISDRIAGANEQFF.

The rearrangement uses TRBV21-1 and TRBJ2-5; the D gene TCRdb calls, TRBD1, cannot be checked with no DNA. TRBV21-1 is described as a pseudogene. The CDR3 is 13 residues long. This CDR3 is CASSRQGKETQYF.

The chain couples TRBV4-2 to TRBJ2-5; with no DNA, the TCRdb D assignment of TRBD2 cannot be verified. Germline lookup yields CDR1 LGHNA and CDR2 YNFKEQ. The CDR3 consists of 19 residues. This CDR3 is CASSQDLVSAEREAETQYF.

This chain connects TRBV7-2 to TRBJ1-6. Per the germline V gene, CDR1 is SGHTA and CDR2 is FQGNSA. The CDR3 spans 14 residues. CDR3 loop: CASSLGGTVSPLHF. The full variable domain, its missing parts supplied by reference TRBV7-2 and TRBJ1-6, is GAGVSQSPSNKVTEKGKDVELRCDPISGHTALYWYRQSLGQGLEFLIYFQGNSAPDKSGLPSDRFSAERTGGSVSTLTIQRTQQEDSAVYLCASSLGGTVSPLHFGNGTRLTVT.

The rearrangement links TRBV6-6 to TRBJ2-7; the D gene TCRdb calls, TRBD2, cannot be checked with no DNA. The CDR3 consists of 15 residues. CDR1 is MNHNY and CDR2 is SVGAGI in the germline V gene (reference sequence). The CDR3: CASSYGLAGAYEQYF.

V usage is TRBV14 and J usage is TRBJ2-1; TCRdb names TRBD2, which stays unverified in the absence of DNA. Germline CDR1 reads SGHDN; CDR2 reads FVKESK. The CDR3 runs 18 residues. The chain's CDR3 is CASSPGTSGGFSYNEQFF.

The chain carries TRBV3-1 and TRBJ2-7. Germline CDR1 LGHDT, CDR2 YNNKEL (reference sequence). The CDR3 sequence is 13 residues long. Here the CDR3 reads CASSPTKAYEQYF.

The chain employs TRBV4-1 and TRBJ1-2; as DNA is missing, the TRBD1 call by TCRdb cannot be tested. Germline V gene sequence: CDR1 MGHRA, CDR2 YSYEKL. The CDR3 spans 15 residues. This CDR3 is CASSQEVGRDYGYTF.